This TCR beta chain was recovered during a study of blood T cell repertoires in COVID-19. For the study at large: Acute-phase and convalescent COVID-19 samples originated in the United States, Italy and Spain. The cDNA or gDNA used as material had been derived from T cells, B-cell-depleted T cells, or PBMCs.

Original analysis: Cell counts per sample came from amplifying reference gene primers. The repertoire was sequenced with immunoSEQ multiplex PCR; TCRdb's copy has only in-frame clones and lacks some. V and J calls and clone size are those listed in that table; D and trimming were worked out from the DNA. The profile shows approximately 160,000 clones, approximately 84% of them singletons. V lost 7 bases, J lost 0 bases, and 13 bases lay in between. The CDR3 length is 15 residues. Germline V gives CDR1 SNHLY, CDR2 FYNNEI. The specimen sequenced was peripheral blood. The chain employs TRBV2 and TRBJ1-3; TRBD1 might be the D (6 bases). The source is a man aged 35 to 55 who had recovered from COVID-19. The CDR3 loop is CASNRQASSGNTIYF. Written as DNA, the CDR3 is TGTGCCAGCAATCGACAGGCCTCCTCTGGAAACACCATATATTTT.